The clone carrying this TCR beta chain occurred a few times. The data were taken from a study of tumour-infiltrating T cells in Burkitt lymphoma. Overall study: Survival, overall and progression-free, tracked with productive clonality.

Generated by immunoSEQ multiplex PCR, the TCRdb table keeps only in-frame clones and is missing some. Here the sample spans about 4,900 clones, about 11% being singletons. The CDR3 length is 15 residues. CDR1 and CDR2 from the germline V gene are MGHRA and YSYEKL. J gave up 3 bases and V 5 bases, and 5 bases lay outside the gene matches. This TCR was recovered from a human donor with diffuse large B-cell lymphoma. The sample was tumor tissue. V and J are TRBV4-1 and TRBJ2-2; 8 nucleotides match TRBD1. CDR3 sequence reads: CASSSRGPDTGELFF. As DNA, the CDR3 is TGCGCCAGCAGCTCCAGGGGGCCGGACACCGGGGAGCTGTTTTTT.